The 28 T cell receptor beta chains in this list originate from one sample, sequenced in a study of T cell responses to AZD1222 COVID-19 vaccine. The protocol was immunoSEQ multiplex PCR, while the TCRdb copy is restricted to in-frame clones and leaves out a portion. The sample includes 140,000 to 150,000 clones, 92% of them seen just once. This specimen consisted of peripheral blood, obtained 28 days after the second AZD1222 dose. Receptor source: an adult who received the AZD1222 COVID-19 vaccine.

The V and J genes are TRBV5-1 and TRBJ2-3, with a weak D call TRBD2 (5 bases). The ends were cut back, 4 bases at V and 0 bases at J, with 9 bases in the middle. The CDR3 runs 14 residues. Germline V CDR1 and CDR2: SGHRS, YFSETQ. CDR3 in DNA: TGCGCCAGCAGCCGAGCGGATAGCACAGATACGCAGTATTTT. Residues: CASSRADSTDTQYF.

This sequence joins TRBV14 and TRBJ2-3; D is possibly TRBD2 (5 bases). Germline CDR1 and CDR2: SGHDN and FVKESK. Trimming left V 4 bases short and J 0 bases short, with 8 bases between. The CDR3 length is 14 residues. The CDR3 is CASSRLPSTDTQYF. In nucleotides, the CDR3 is TGTGCCAGCAGCCGACTACCTAGCACAGATACGCAGTATTTT.

The V gene is TRBV6-2 or TRBV6-3, the J gene TRBJ1-2; D remains ambiguous. Germline values: CDR1 MNHEY, CDR2 SVGEGT. Between the trimmed V and J ends, which lost 6 bases and 3 bases, there was a span of 11 bases. CDR3 length: 13 residues. CDR3 sequence (DNA): TGTGCCAGCAGCTTGTCCACCGACTATGGCTACACCTTC. This encodes CASSLSTDYGYTF.

V usage is TRBV7-9 and J usage is TRBJ1-4, with D perhaps matching TRBD1 (6 bases). V was shortened by 2 bases and J by 4 bases, with 11 bases between the two germline ends. In germline, CDR1 is SEHNR, CDR2 FQNEAQ (reference sequence). The CDR3 length is 15 residues. CDR3 nucleotide sequence: TGTGCCAGCAGCTTAATTGGGGGCCTTAATGAAAAACTGTTTTTT. As protein: CASSLIGGLNEKLFF. Full variable domain (missing parts from reference TRBV7-9 and TRBJ1-4): DTGVSQNPRHKITKRGQNVTFRCDPISEHNRLYWYRQTLGQGPEFLTYFQNEAQLEKSRLLSDRFSAERPKGSFSTLEIQRTEQGDSAMYLCASSLIGGLNEKLFFGSGTQLSVL.

V gene TRBV28 combines with J gene TRBJ2-7, with 7 positions matching TRBD1. V was pared by 3 bases and J by 9 bases, with 20 bases of the junction left unmatched. The CDR3 length is 17 residues. Germline assignment: CDR1 MDHEN and CDR2 SYDVKM. CDR3 nucleotides: TGTGCCAGCAGTTTGCCCAACCCGGGACAGACCCTGAGGGGGCAGTACTTC. Its translation: CASSLPNPGQTLRGQYF.

This rearrangement joins TRBV28 to TRBJ1-2; tentative D call: TRBD1 (5 bases). The V and J ends lost 7 bases and 8 bases respectively, with 26 bases between them. The CDR3 totals 16 residues. Per germline, CDR1 MDHEN and CDR2 SYDVKM. CDR3 sequence (DNA): TGTGCCAGCACCGAGACGGCAGGGATCGGTACGAAGGGCTACACCTTC. As protein: CASTETAGIGTKGYTF.

The chain employs TRBV29-1 and TRBJ2-7; TRBD2 matches at 10 bases. This CDR3 region has 13 residues. In germline, CDR1 is SQVTM, CDR2 ANQGSEA. With V trimmed by 4 bases and J by 5 bases, 5 bases remained unmatched. The CDR3 loop reads CSVAASGRDEQYF. The DNA of the CDR3 is TGCAGCGTTGCGGCTAGCGGGAGAGACGAGCAGTACTTC.

This clone was counted between two and nine times. This sequence joins TRBV2 and TRBJ1-4, with TRBD1 identical over 9 bases. Germline V lookup: CDR1 SNHLY, CDR2 FYNNEI. The CDR3 runs to 15 residues. V lost 5 bases and J lost 8; bases outside the gene matches: 9. CDR3 in DNA: TGTGCCAGCAGTCTGCGCGGGACAGGGAACGAAAAACTGTTTTTT. Amino acid sequence: CASSLRGTGNEKLFF.

V gene TRBV24-1 combines with J gene TRBJ2-3; D may correspond to TRBD1 or TRBD2 (5 bases each). Germline V gene data show CDR1 as KGHDR and CDR2 as SFDVKD. The CDR3 contains 16 residues. V gave up 0 bases and J gave up 2 bases, with 11 bases separating them. The CDR3, as DNA: TGTGCCACCAGTGATTTGACCGGGGACCCCACAGATACGCAGTATTTT. It yields the protein CATSDLTGDPTDTQYF.

This chain links TRBV29-1 with TRBJ2-1, with 8 bases that match TRBD2. The trim removed 6 bases at V and 2 bases at J, leaving 15 bases unmatched. The germline V gene has CDR1 SQVTM and CDR2 ANQGSEA. The CDR3 has 17 residues. CDR3 amino acids: CSVQPTLSGSAYNEQFF. CDR3 DNA sequence: TGCAGCGTCCAGCCGACTTTAAGCGGGAGCGCCTACAATGAGCAGTTCTTC.

This chain uses TRBV28 with TRBJ1-2; tentative D call: TRBD1 (5 bases). Germline V gives CDR1 MDHEN, CDR2 SYDVKM. Trimming removed 5 bases from V and 5 bases from J, with 21 bases in between. The CDR3 is made up of 16 amino acids. CDR3 sequence: CASSPLRDWTWYGYTF. The CDR3 DNA is TGTGCCAGCAGTCCCCTGAGGGACTGGACCTGGTATGGCTACACCTTC.

The rearrangement joins TRBV18 to TRBJ1-1, with TRBD1 matching 10 bases. Germline V gives CDR1 KGHSH, CDR2 LQKENI. This CDR3 is built from 14 residues. The J segment lost 3 bases and the V segment lost 6 bases, leaving 4 bases of the junction unmatched. The CDR3 region is CASSLGTGDTEAFF. CDR3 nucleotide sequence: TGTGCCAGCTCCCTAGGGACAGGGGACACTGAAGCTTTCTTT.

The chain links TRBV10-3 to TRBJ2-1; 10 bases fit TRBD2. The length of the CDR3 is 15 residues. V gave up 4 bases and J gave up 4 bases; unmatched junction bases: 4. Germline V gene lookup returns CDR1 ENHRY and CDR2 SYGVKD. The CDR3 here is CAISVPSGSYNEQFF. The CDR3 DNA is TGTGCCATCAGTGTCCCTAGCGGGAGTTACAATGAGCAGTTCTTC.

The rearrangement uses TRBV29-1 and TRBJ1-1, with TRBD1 matching 9 bases. Germline V gene sequence: CDR1 SQVTM, CDR2 ANQGSEA. Germline trimming cut 4 bases from V and 0 bases from J; bases unmatched to any gene: 6. This CDR3 comprises 15 residues. CDR3 sequence: CSVVTGGPVNTEAFF. The CDR3 bases are TGCAGCGTTGTTACAGGGGGCCCCGTGAACACTGAAGCTTTCTTT. The full variable domain, rest sourced from reference TRBV29-1 and TRBJ1-1, is SAVISQKPSRDICQRGTSLTIQCQVDSQVTMMFWYRQQPGQSLTLIATANQGSEATYESGFVIDKFPISRPNLTFSTLTVSNMSPEDSSIYLCSVVTGGPVNTEAFFGQGTRLTVV.

This clone came up once. The chain employs TRBV24-1 and TRBJ1-1; D possibly corresponds to TRBD1 (6 bases). The CDR3 spans 15 residues. Germline assignment: CDR1 KGHDR and CDR2 SFDVKD. V was clipped by 7 bases and J by 5 bases, with 19 bases between them. The CDR3 here is CATRAGGGGPTEAFF. The CDR3 DNA is TGTGCCACCAGGGCCGGCGGGGGGGGCCCAACTGAAGCTTTCTTT.

The gene calls are TRBV5-5 and TRBJ1-2; a possible D gene is TRBD1 (5 bases). This CDR3 is 16 amino acids long. Germline V CDR1 and CDR2: SGHKS, YYEKEE (reference sequence). Trimming removed 4 bases at V and 0 bases at J, with 16 bases between. The CDR3 DNA is TGTGCCAGCAGCCGGGACCCGAAACTTACTAACTATGGCTACACCTTC. It translates to CASSRDPKLTNYGYTF.

This clone was recorded only once. V and J are TRBV24-1 and TRBJ2-2; TRBD1 matches 11 bases. Germline CDR1 reads KGHDR; CDR2 reads SFDVKD. This CDR3 region has 17 residues. With V trimmed by 3 bases and J by 7 bases, 9 bases remained unmatched. The CDR3: CATSDRTGGARNGELFF. The CDR3, as DNA: TGTGCCACCAGTGATCGGACAGGGGGCGCGAGGAACGGGGAGCTGTTTTTT.

The chain recombines TRBV6-5 with TRBJ2-7; unclear D gene. From germline, CDR1 is MNHEY and CDR2 SVGAGI. This CDR3 contains 13 residues. With 0 bases removed from V and 8 bases from J, the gap between germline ends came to 11 bases. Here the CDR3 DNA reads TGTGCCAGCAGTTACTCGGGGAAAATACAGCAGTACTTC. Amino acids: CASSYSGKIQQYF.

V gene TRBV19 combines with J gene TRBJ2-1; TRBD1 agrees at 10 bases. V dropped 7 bases and J dropped 2; count of bases not matched to a gene: 5. The CDR3 covers 15 residues. Per germline, CDR1 LNHDA and CDR2 SQIVND (reference sequence). The CDR3 sequence is CASTRGQGPYNEQFF. In DNA form, the CDR3 reads TGTGCCAGTACCAGGGGACAGGGGCCCTACAATGAGCAGTTCTTC.

This chain links TRBV11-3 with TRBJ2-3, with D perhaps matching TRBD1 (6 bases). Germline CDR1 SGHNT, CDR2 YENEEA. CDR3 length: 15 residues. V lost 1 base and J 4 bases, leaving 12 bases between the germline ends. Here the CDR3 DNA reads TGTGCCAGCAGCTTAGGCCAGGGGCAGGCAGATACGCAGTATTTT. Translated, it gives CASSLGQGQADTQYF.

This chain joins TRBV27 and TRBJ1-2; 9 bases line up with TRBD1. The CDR3 has 13 amino acids. Germline V gene sequence: CDR1 MNHEY, CDR2 SMNVEV (reference sequence). J lost 8 bases, V lost 10 bases, and 11 bases had no gene match. This CDR3 is CATSRDRAEGYTF. CDR3 sequence (DNA): TGTGCCACCTCCAGGGACAGGGCTGAAGGCTACACCTTC.

The chain has TRBV27 and TRBJ2-7, with 8 bases fitting TRBD1. Germline V gene data show CDR1 as MNHEY and CDR2 as SMNVEV (reference sequence). This CDR3 has 12 residues. The J segment lost 6 bases and the V segment lost 5 bases, leaving 3 bases of the junction unmatched. The CDR3 is CASSPTGAEQYF. Here the CDR3 DNA reads TGTGCCAGCAGTCCGACAGGGGCCGAGCAGTACTTC.

The J gene is TRBJ1-5, the V gene TRBV9, with D maybe TRBD1 (5 bases). Germline CDR1 is SGDLS and CDR2 is YYNGEE. The CDR3 is made up of 14 amino acids. Trimming left V 0 bases short and J 6 bases short, with 10 bases between. The chain's CDR3 is CASSVDWGTQPQHF. The DNA of the CDR3 is TGTGCCAGCAGCGTAGATTGGGGGACTCAGCCCCAGCATTTT.

The genes are TRBV6-5 and TRBJ2-1; TRBD2 matches 9 bases. J lost 15 bases, V lost 9 bases, and 12 bases had no gene match. Germline-derived CDR1 and CDR2 are MNHEY and SVGAGI. There are 12 residues in the CDR3. CDR3 region: CASTGASGTGFF. Written as DNA, the CDR3 is TGTGCCAGTACAGGGGCTAGCGGGACGGGGTTCTTC.

The chain links TRBV5-4 to TRBJ2-6, with TRBD2 identical over 12 bases. The CDR3 spans 20 residues. V lost 2 bases, J lost 0 bases, and 9 bases stayed unmatched. Germline values: CDR1 SGHNT, CDR2 YYREEE (reference sequence). This CDR3 reads CASSFGTSGFPRSGANVLTF. The CDR3, as DNA: TGTGCCAGCAGCTTCGGGACTAGCGGGTTCCCCCGCTCTGGGGCCAACGTCCTGACTTTC.

This chain connects TRBV7-8 to TRBJ2-7; 10 nucleotides agree with TRBD2. The J segment lost 0 bases and the V segment lost 5 bases, leaving 7 bases of the junction unmatched. Germline values: CDR1 SGHVS, CDR2 FQNEAQ. This CDR3 has 16 residues. As DNA, the CDR3 is TGTGCCAGCAGCCGACTAGCGGGTAGAAGCTCCTACGAGCAGTACTTC. This translates into CASSRLAGRSSYEQYF.

The rearrangement links TRBV6-2 or TRBV6-3 to TRBJ2-2; the match to TRBD2 covers 7 bases. The germline CDR1 and CDR2 sequences are MNHEY and SVGEGT. With 0 bases clipped from V and 6 bases from J, the junction kept 13 bases outside the gene matches. The CDR3 consists of 18 residues. This chain's CDR3 is CASSYSWGTAGVAGELFF. The CDR3 nucleotides are TGTGCCAGCAGTTACTCGTGGGGTACTGCGGGAGTCGCCGGGGAGCTGTTTTTT.

This chain connects TRBV5-1 to TRBJ2-1; D tentatively reads TRBD1 or TRBD2 (6 bases each). V lost 5 bases to trimming and J lost 4 bases, with 13 bases between them. The V gene's germline CDR1 is SGHRS and CDR2 YFSETQ. The CDR3 is 14 residues long. CDR3 in amino acids: CASRHGGGYNEQFF. The CDR3 coding sequence is TGCGCCAGCAGACACGGAGGGGGTTACAATGAGCAGTTCTTC.